Presented here are 27 T cell receptor beta chains from one specimen sequenced in a study of Graves' ophthalmopathy and Graves' hyperthyroidism. For repertoire sequencing, the TCR beta CDR3 regions were amplified from RNA transcripts. First-round RT-PCR with HTBI primers preceded a second-round multiplex PCR. Via MiXCR, TCRdb re-called the multiplex PCR reads, giving one row per CDR3 protein. The data contain roughly 350,000 distinct CDR3 sequences, approximately 17% of them singletons. Sample: peripheral blood. The origin of the receptors is an adult woman with stable Graves' hyperthyroidism.

This clonotype was seen many times. The genes are TRBV5-1 and TRBJ1-1; D not certain. Deletions cut 0 bases from V and 5 bases from J, with 11 bases between. CDR3 length: 14 residues. The V gene's germline CDR1 is SGHRS and CDR2 YFSETQ. The CDR3 region has the DNA TGCGCCAGCAGCTTGGGGTGGGGAGAGACTGAAGCTTTCTTT. This translates into CASSLGWGETEAFF.

This clonotype was counted many times. The V gene is TRBV6-1, the J gene TRBJ2-7; 7 positions agree with TRBD1. This CDR3 is 16 amino acids long. With V trimmed by 6 bases and J by 3 bases, 14 bases remained unmatched. The germline V gene encodes CDR1 MNHNS and CDR2 SASEGT. CDR3 amino acids: CASRDHFRGRHYEQYF. For the CDR3, the DNA is TGTGCCAGCAGAGATCACTTCAGGGGGAGACACTACGAGCAGTACTTC.

This clonotype was observed at least ten times. The V and J genes are TRBV19 and TRBJ1-3; 8 bases map to TRBD1. This CDR3 spans 14 amino acids. Germline values: CDR1 LNHDA, CDR2 SQIVND (reference sequence). Unmatched junction bases numbered 6, after V lost 11 bases and J lost 0 bases. CDR3 coding DNA: TGTGCCCCCGGACAGGGAATCTCTGGAAACACCATATATTTT. Amino acid sequence: CAPGQGISGNTIYF.

This clonotype was counted many times. The J gene is TRBJ2-7, the V gene TRBV5-1; 9 nucleotides align to TRBD2. With V trimmed by 1 base and J by 6 bases, 5 bases remained unmatched. Germline V gives CDR1 SGHRS, CDR2 YFSETQ. This CDR3 comprises 14 residues. The CDR3 nucleotides are TGCGCCAGCAGCTTGTTAGCGGGAGAGAGCGAGCAGTACTTC. The encoded protein is CASSLLAGESEQYF.

The J gene is TRBJ2-7, the V gene TRBV6-5, with D possibly TRBD2 on 5 matching bases. CDR3 length equals 15 residues. V lost 0 bases and J 4 bases, leaving 13 bases between the germline ends. The germline gives CDR1 MNHEY, CDR2 SVGAGI. Here the CDR3 DNA reads TGTGCCAGCAGTTACTCGGGAGCGGAGCATTACGAGCAGTACTTC. Protein product: CASSYSGAEHYEQYF.

This clonotype has ten or more counts. The chain has TRBV20-1 and TRBJ1-1, with 9 nucleotides matching TRBD1. The length of the CDR3 is 17 residues. J gave up 1 base and V 3 bases, and 12 bases lay outside the gene matches. CDR1 and CDR2 (germline): DFQATT, SNEGSKA (reference sequence). The CDR3 DNA sequence: TGCAGTGCTAGCCGGAACAGGGGGCTCCGCGGGAACACTGAAGCTTTCTTT. Its protein product is CSASRNRGLRGNTEAFF.

This clonotype was detected many times. The CDR3 sequence is CATATGLMNTEAFF. The CDR3 DNA follows: TGTGCCACCGCGACAGGGCTCATGAACACTGAAGCTTTCTTT. The chain uses TRBV3-1 and TRBJ1-1, with TRBD1 identical over 7 bases. V dropped 10 bases and J dropped 0; count of bases not matched to a gene: 8. Germline V gene lookup returns CDR1 LGHDT and CDR2 YNNKEL (reference sequence). CDR3 length: 14 amino acids.

Details on this clonotype: Relative to the germline gene, one junction end is altered; a read error may explain this. The rearrangement joins TRBV10-2 to TRBJ1-5; perhaps TRBD1 as D (5 bases). The CDR3 spans 16 residues. Looked up from germline, CDR1 is WSHSY and CDR2 is SAAADI. CDR3 in DNA: TGCGCCAGCAATGAGTCCTTTGGGGCAAGCAATCAGCCCCAGCATTTT. Protein: CASNESFGASNQPQHF.

This clonotype was counted at least ten times. The genes are TRBV5-1 and TRBJ1-2; D remains ambiguous. The CDR3 loop spans 14 amino acids. Germline values: CDR1 SGHRS, CDR2 YFSETQ. Trimming took off 4 bases at V and 3 bases at J, with 13 bases between the two ends. CDR3 sequence reads: CASSPLDPDYGYTF. In DNA, the CDR3 is TGCGCCAGCAGCCCGCTGGACCCGGACTATGGCTACACCTTC.

For this clonotype: Given a much more abundant clone one base away, this may be a read error. The chain combines TRBV28 with TRBJ2-7; 10 nucleotides align to TRBD2. CDR1 is MDHEN and CDR2 is SYDVKM in the germline V gene. The CDR3 has 14 residues. Germline trimming cut 6 bases from V and 2 bases from J; bases unmatched to any gene: 4. The CDR3 region is CASRFSGRTYEQYF. The CDR3 region has the DNA TGTGCCAGCAGATTTAGCGGGAGGACCTACGAGCAGTACTTC.

This clonotype has at least ten counts. A much larger clone differs by one base, so this may be a read error. This chain connects TRBV6-1 to TRBJ2-2; TRBD1 matches 12 bases. This CDR3 is built from 14 residues. With V trimmed by 8 bases and J by 6 bases, 4 bases remained unmatched. CDR1 is MNHNS and CDR2 is SASEGT in the germline V gene. CDR3 DNA: TGTGCCAGCGGGGGACAGGGGGCCGCCGGGGAGCTGTTTTTT. It translates to CASGGQGAAGELFF.

The sample holds many counts of this clonotype. The chain's CDR3 is CATSRGSDGANYEQYF. The CDR3, as DNA: TGTGCCACCAGCAGAGGATCGGACGGTGCAAACTACGAGCAGTACTTC. The chain carries TRBV15 and TRBJ2-7; D gene uncertain. The CDR3 spans 16 residues. The germline V and J ends were trimmed by 1 base and 3 bases, with 16 bases remaining between them. Germline CDR1 and CDR2: LNHNV and YYDKDF (reference sequence).

The sample holds many counts of this clonotype. This chain links TRBV4-3 with TRBJ1-1, with 8 nucleotides matching TRBD1. Germline V gene sequence: CDR1 LGHNA, CDR2 YSLEER. Trimming removed 4 bases from V and 4 bases from J; junction bases left unmatched: 8. The CDR3 is made up of 15 amino acids. The CDR3 is CASSPGQGRFTEAFF. The CDR3 DNA is TGCGCCAGCAGCCCCGGACAGGGTAGGTTCACTGAAGCTTTCTTT.

Comments on this clonotype: This sequence may be a read error, since a much larger clone differs from it by one base. The chain employs TRBV6-1 and TRBJ2-5; tentatively, D is TRBD2 (6 bases). From germline, CDR1 is MNHNS and CDR2 SASEGT. This CDR3 comprises 15 residues. V lost 6 bases, J lost 4 bases, and 18 bases lay in between. CDR3 nucleotide sequence: TGTGCCAGCAGCCCCGGGGTAGCGGTCGGAGAGACCCAGTACTTC. Translated, it gives CASSPGVAVGETQYF.

The chain couples TRBV2 to TRBJ2-7, with 9 bases identical to TRBD1. The V gene's germline CDR1 is SNHLY and CDR2 FYNNEI. This CDR3 has 12 amino acids. The trim removed 11 bases at V and 6 bases at J, leaving 8 bases unmatched. Here the CDR3 reads CAWGQGDREQYF. CDR3 DNA: TGTGCCTGGGGACAGGGTGATCGCGAGCAGTACTTC.

This clonotype was recorded at least ten times. The chain combines TRBV12-3 or TRBV12-4 with TRBJ2-2; D ambiguous. The germline V and J ends were trimmed by 6 bases and 0 bases, with 2 bases remaining between them. The CDR3 has 12 amino acids. The CDR3 bases are TGTGCCAGCAGATCGAACACCGGGGAGCTGTTTTTT. Amino acid sequence: CASRSNTGELFF.

Ten or more counts support this clonotype. CDR3 protein: CASSQSRLWETQYF. DNA for the CDR3: TGTGCCAGCAGCCAGTCCCGGCTGTGGGAGACCCAGTACTTC. This rearrangement joins TRBV7-8 to TRBJ2-5; no firm D call. V was trimmed by 5 bases and J by 5 bases, leaving 15 bases between them. CDR1 is SGHVS and CDR2 is FQNEAQ in the germline V gene. The CDR3 is made up of 14 amino acids. Full variable domain (outside the CDR3, taken from reference TRBV7-8 and TRBJ2-5): GAGVSQSPRYKVAKRGQDVALRCDPISGHVSLFWYQQALGQGPEFLTYFQNEAQLDKSGLPSDRFFAERPEGSVSTLKIQRTQQEDSAVYLCASSQSRLWETQYFGPGTRLLVL.

This clonotype came up many times. The rearrangement links TRBV6-2 or TRBV6-3 to TRBJ1-2; the D gene is possibly TRBD1 (5 bases). The CDR3 length is 15 residues. The germline gives CDR1 MNHEY, CDR2 SVGEGT. V lost 0 bases to trimming and J lost 5 bases, with 13 bases between them. This CDR3 is CASSYSGHERYGYTF. Written as DNA, the CDR3 is TGTGCCAGCAGTTACTCCGGACATGAAAGATATGGCTACACCTTC.

This clonotype was recorded at least ten times. This chain uses TRBV19 with TRBJ2-5, with D possibly being TRBD2 (5 bases). The CDR3 runs 16 residues. V lost 1 base to trimming and J lost 0 bases, with 12 bases between them. CDR1 and CDR2 from the germline V gene are LNHDA and SQIVND (reference sequence). CDR3 sequence reads: CASSIGSAEYQETQYF. The CDR3 nucleotides read TGTGCCAGTAGTATAGGCTCAGCGGAGTACCAAGAGACCCAGTACTTC. The variable domain in full, completed from reference TRBV19 and TRBJ2-5, reads DGGITQSPKYLFRKEGQNVTLSCEQNLNHDAMYWYRQDPGQGLRLIYYSQIVNDFQKGDIAEGYSVSREKKESFPLTVTSAQKNPTAFYLCASSIGSAEYQETQYFGPGTRLLVL.

The chain's CDR3 is CASSQSSGIHEQYF. The CDR3 DNA is TGTGCCAGCAGCCAATCTAGCGGGATCCACGAGCAGTACTTC. V is TRBV6-1 and J is TRBJ2-7; 9 bases are a match to TRBD2. The V gene's germline CDR1 is MNHNS and CDR2 SASEGT. CDR3 length: 14 amino acids. The V gene end was trimmed by 6 bases and the J gene end by 5 bases; junction bases not matched to a gene: 8.

This clonotype showed up many times. CDR3 residues: CASSPWGGEAAIYEQYF. The CDR3 region has the DNA TGCGCCAGCAGCCCCTGGGGGGGCGAAGCGGCAATATACGAGCAGTACTTC. The gene calls are TRBV5-1 and TRBJ2-7; D is possibly TRBD2 (7 bases). V lost 4 bases and J lost 4, with 24 bases in between. Germline CDR1 reads SGHRS; CDR2 reads YFSETQ. The CDR3 has 17 amino acids.

This clonotype was seen a handful of times. The rearrangement joins TRBV3-1 to TRBJ1-1; TRBD1 aligns across 10 bases. The CDR3 totals 15 residues. The V and J ends lost 4 bases and 2 bases, in that order; junction bases with no gene match: 4. The V gene's germline CDR1 is LGHDT and CDR2 YNNKEL (reference sequence). The CDR3 reads CASSPGTGVNTEAFF. CDR3 bases: TGTGCCAGCAGCCCCGGGACAGGGGTAAACACTGAAGCTTTCTTT.

This clonotype was observed many times. The chain has TRBV30 and TRBJ1-2; D is uncertain. Germline V gene data show CDR1 as GTSNPN and CDR2 as SVGIG (reference sequence). Trimming shortened V by 7 bases and J by 1 base, and 7 bases separated the two germline ends. The CDR3 is 11 amino acids. This CDR3 reads CAYSLNYGYTF. The CDR3 DNA sequence: TGTGCCTACTCACTTAACTATGGCTACACCTTC.

This clonotype has a count of ten or more. The chain employs TRBV29-1 and TRBJ2-2, with TRBD1 identical over 11 bases. The V gene end was trimmed by 7 bases and the J gene end by 5 bases; junction bases not matched to a gene: 3. The CDR3 runs 13 residues. Germline CDR1 and CDR2: SQVTM and ANQGSEA. CDR3 region: CSAGTGGTGELFF. CDR3 coding DNA: TGCAGCGCAGGGACAGGGGGGACCGGGGAGCTGTTTTTT.

This clonotype was seen ten or more times. V and J are TRBV11-2 and TRBJ2-7, with D perhaps assigned TRBD1 or TRBD2 (5 bases each). This CDR3 is built from 13 residues. CDR1 is SGHAT, CDR2 FQNNGV, per germline. V dropped 5 bases and J dropped 3 bases, with 11 bases sitting between them. In DNA, the CDR3 is TGTGCCAGCAGCGAGGGACCTAACTACGAGCAGTACTTC. It yields the protein CASSEGPNYEQYF.

Many counts were recorded for this clonotype. J is TRBJ2-5 and V is TRBV4-1; TRBD1 agrees at 8 bases. This CDR3 has 16 residues. Germline V CDR1 and CDR2: MGHRA, YSYEKL. V lost 1 base, J lost 2 bases, and 6 bases stayed unmatched. The CDR3 sequence: CASSQAWGQEQETQYF. CDR3 nucleotides: TGCGCCAGCAGCCAAGCGTGGGGACAGGAACAAGAGACCCAGTACTTC.

In this sample, this clonotype turned up many times. The chain links TRBV7-9 to TRBJ1-2, with 7 nucleotides matching TRBD1. V lost 1 base to trimming and J lost 8 bases; unmatched junction nucleotides: 7. CDR1 and CDR2 (germline): SEHNR, FQNEAQ (reference sequence). The CDR3 runs 14 residues. CDR3 in amino acids: CASSLDGGTVGYTF. The CDR3 nucleotides are TGTGCCAGCAGCTTAGACGGGGGGACAGTCGGCTACACCTTC.